This entry lists 29 T cell receptor beta chains sequenced from one sample in a study of tumour-infiltrating T cells in Burkitt lymphoma. Only in-frame clones appear in the TCRdb table, and some are missing; sequencing was by immunoSEQ multiplex PCR. Of about 50,000 clones listed, 30% to 40% were seen once; the top ten hold roughly 2.6%. The specimen sequenced was tumor tissue. The receptors were gathered from a human donor with Burkitt lymphoma.

The chain combines TRBV2 with TRBJ1-6; D is unresolved. Germline V gene lookup returns CDR1 SNHLY and CDR2 FYNNEI. V was shortened by 4 bases and J by 7 bases, with 2 bases between the two germline ends. The CDR3 is 11 amino acids. CDR3 nucleotides: TGTGCCAGCAGTGGGAATTCACCCCTCCACTTT. Protein sequence: CASSGNSPLHF.

Only a few counts were recorded for this clone. The gene calls are TRBV5-1 and TRBJ2-7; D unclear. V lost 4 bases, J lost 0 bases, and 17 bases lay in between. The CDR3 contains 16 residues. CDR1 and CDR2 (germline): SGHRS, YFSETQ. The CDR3 sequence: CASSPKDGRSSYEQYF. Here the CDR3 DNA reads TGCGCCAGCAGCCCAAAGGACGGACGATCCTCCTACGAGCAGTACTTC.

The V gene is TRBV6-1, the J gene TRBJ1-2; D is possibly TRBD1 (5 bases). There are 14 residues in the CDR3. V was cut by 6 bases and J by 4 bases, with 15 bases left in between. The germline V gene encodes CDR1 MNHNS and CDR2 SASEGT. In DNA form, the CDR3 reads TGTGCCAGCAGCCCCCCCGGGACGGCCTATGGCTACACCTTC. Its protein is CASSPPGTAYGYTF.

The gene calls are TRBV5-4 and TRBJ2-3, with 9 nucleotides matching TRBD2. Germline assignment: CDR1 SGHNT and CDR2 YYREEE (reference sequence). The CDR3 sequence is 16 residues long. V lost 4 bases, J lost 2 bases, and 8 bases stayed unmatched. The CDR3 DNA is TGTGCCAGCAGCGTCAATCTAGCGGGGAACACAGATACGCAGTATTTT. Amino acid sequence: CASSVNLAGNTDTQYF. Together with reference TRBV5-4 and TRBJ2-3, the CDR3 gives the full variable domain: ETGVTQSPTHLIKTRGQQVTLRCSSQSGHNTVSWYQQALGQGPQFIFQYYREEENGRGNFPPRFSGLQFPNYSSELNVNALELDDSALYLCASSVNLAGNTDTQYFGPGTRLTVL.

The chain links TRBV7-8 to TRBJ1-4; D may be TRBD1 (5 bases). Trimming removed 5 bases from V and 5 bases from J, with 12 bases in between. In germline, CDR1 is SGHVS, CDR2 FQNEAQ. This CDR3 contains 14 residues. DNA of the CDR3: TGTGCCAGCAGCCCACGGGGCGGGAATGAAAAACTGTTTTTT. Its translation is CASSPRGGNEKLFF.

This chain connects TRBV28 to TRBJ2-7; D not resolved. Germline-derived CDR1 and CDR2 are MDHEN and SYDVKM. V was clipped by 6 bases and J by 4 bases, with 13 bases between them. The CDR3 loop spans 13 amino acids. The DNA of the CDR3 is TGTGCCAGCAGCGATATTGCCCCATACGAGCAGTACTTC. Encoded protein: CASSDIAPYEQYF.

The chain uses TRBV18 and TRBJ2-2; D may be TRBD1 (5 bases). The V and J ends lost 3 bases and 8 bases respectively, with 10 bases between them. The CDR3 consists of 13 residues. Germline values: CDR1 KGHSH, CDR2 LQKENI. The CDR3 loop is CASSPERTGELFF. In DNA, the CDR3 is TGTGCCAGCTCACCGGAACGGACAGGGGAGCTGTTTTTT.

This clone has a handful of counts. The chain has TRBV2 and TRBJ1-1; D gene uncertain. Germline V gives CDR1 SNHLY, CDR2 FYNNEI. The CDR3 has 13 residues. The V end lost 3 bases, the J end lost 3 bases, and 8 bases lay between the germline ends. CDR3 protein: CASSDEGDTEAFF. The CDR3 region has the DNA TGTGCCAGCAGTGACGAGGGCGACACTGAAGCTTTCTTT.

This clone turned up a few times. The chain couples TRBV27 to TRBJ2-4; the D gene is possibly TRBD2 (6 bases). V was clipped by 7 bases and J by 5 bases, with 12 bases between them. Germline V gene data show CDR1 as MNHEY and CDR2 as SMNVEV (reference sequence). This CDR3 spans 13 amino acids. The chain's CDR3 is CASKAGIENIQYF. The CDR3 DNA sequence: TGTGCCAGCAAGGCGGGGATAGAAAACATTCAGTACTTC.

This clone has more than one count but fewer than ten. The chain is built from TRBV4-2 and TRBJ1-4; D is possibly TRBD1 (5 bases). The V gene's germline CDR1 is LGHNA and CDR2 YNFKEQ. V was pared by 3 bases and J by 11 bases, with 16 bases between. The CDR3 loop spans 14 amino acids. CDR3 in amino acids: CASSQMGRERKLFF. CDR3 coding DNA: TGTGCCAGCAGCCAGATGGGCAGGGAGAGGAAACTGTTTTTT.

This clone has a handful of counts. V usage is TRBV30 and J usage is TRBJ1-4; D remains unclear. This CDR3 contains 12 residues. Trimming took 3 bases from V and 7 from J, leaving 9 bases between them. Germline V lookup: CDR1 GTSNPN, CDR2 SVGIG (reference sequence). The CDR3 coding sequence is TGTGCCTGGAGCGGGGTTACTGAAAAACTGTTTTTT. This gives the protein CAWSGVTEKLFF.

This clone was counted a few times. The gene calls are TRBV5-5 and TRBJ2-1; 9 bases agree with TRBD1. V shed 4 bases, J shed 5 bases, and the junction held 7 bases outside the gene matches. This CDR3 is 15 amino acids long. Germline V gives CDR1 SGHKS, CDR2 YYEKEE (reference sequence). As DNA, the CDR3 is TGTGCCAGCAGCCGGGACAGGGTAAGAGACAATGAGCAGTTCTTC. Translation gives CASSRDRVRDNEQFF.

This clone appeared a single time. The chain links TRBV5-1 to TRBJ2-3, with D perhaps TRBD2 (6 bases). The CDR3 loop spans 15 amino acids. Trimming removed 4 bases from V and 0 bases from J, with 12 bases in between. Germline loops: CDR1 SGHRS, CDR2 YFSETQ. The CDR3 DNA is TGCGCCAGCAGCCCCCAGCGGGTTAGCACAGATACGCAGTATTTT. Protein sequence: CASSPQRVSTDTQYF.

In this sample, this clone turned up a few times. This rearrangement joins TRBV6-1 to TRBJ1-2; TRBD1 might be the D (5 bases). Trimming removed 4 bases at V and 2 bases at J, with 14 bases between. Germline assignment: CDR1 MNHNS and CDR2 SASEGT. The CDR3 extends over 15 amino acids. CDR3 nucleotides: TGTGCCAGCAGTGCCCCGGGGCAGACAAACTATGGCTACACCTTC. Encoded protein: CASSAPGQTNYGYTF.

Note on this clone: Different DNA sequences within this sample yield the same CDR3. The CDR3 protein is CASSLGQGETQYF. DNA of the CDR3: TGCGCCAGCAGCTTAGGACAGGGGGAGACCCAGTACTTC. This chain links TRBV5-1 with TRBJ2-5, with TRBD1 identical over 9 bases. The J segment lost 5 bases and the V segment lost 2 bases, leaving 1 base of the junction unmatched. The length of the CDR3 is 13 residues. Per the germline V gene, CDR1 is SGHRS and CDR2 is YFSETQ.

This clone was seen a handful of times. The chain is built from TRBV28 and TRBJ1-2; D is unclear. The CDR3 extends over 13 amino acids. Germline CDR1 is MDHEN and CDR2 is SYDVKM. The ends were cut back, 3 bases at V and 4 bases at J, with 9 bases in the middle. As DNA, the CDR3 is TGTGCCAGCAGTTTCGGCCAGCTCTATGGCTACACCTTC. This gives the protein CASSFGQLYGYTF.

CDR3 in amino acids: CASSSLKRGSDTQYF. The CDR3 nucleotides read TGTGCCAGCAGTTCATTAAAGCGGGGGTCAGATACGCAGTATTTT. This chain joins TRBV6-5 and TRBJ2-3, with 8 bases identical to TRBD2. The junction had 7 bases not matched to a gene; V was cut back by 4 bases and J by 4 bases. The CDR3 contains 15 residues. The V gene's germline CDR1 is MNHEY and CDR2 SVGAGI.

The chain uses TRBV2 and TRBJ1-6; D is unresolved. This CDR3 region has 13 residues. Germline V gives CDR1 SNHLY, CDR2 FYNNEI. V was cut by 5 bases and J by 8 bases, with 10 bases left in between. In DNA, the CDR3 is TGTGCCAGCAGTTTGGAACTACATTCACCCCTCCACTTT. The encoded protein is CASSLELHSPLHF. Based on the CDR3 plus reference TRBV2 and TRBJ1-6, the full variable domain is EPEVTQTPSHQVTQMGQEVILRCVPISNHLYFYWYRQILGQKVEFLVSFYNNEISEKSEIFDDQFSVERPDGSNFTLKIRSTKLEDSAMYFCASSLELHSPLHFGNGTRLTVT.

This chain joins TRBV7-8 and TRBJ2-3; possible D gene TRBD1, 5 bases. V was shortened by 0 bases and J by 0 bases, with 10 bases between the two germline ends. The CDR3 contains 16 residues. CDR1 and CDR2 from the germline V gene are SGHVS and FQNEAQ. CDR3 loop: CASSLAVGRSTDTQYF. In nucleotides, the CDR3 is TGTGCCAGCAGCTTAGCGGTGGGGCGTAGCACAGATACGCAGTATTTT.

This clone has a handful of counts. The DNA for the CDR3 is TGTGCCAGCAGCTTAGCTGCAGGGACGGGGGTGCAAGAGACCCAGTACTTC. Translated, it gives CASSLAAGTGVQETQYF. V usage is TRBV7-6 and J usage is TRBJ2-5; tentative D call: TRBD2 (6 bases). V was pared by 0 bases and J by 2 bases, with 16 bases between. Germline loops: CDR1 SGHVS, CDR2 FNYEAQ. The CDR3 length is 17 residues.

This rearrangement joins TRBV5-1 to TRBJ2-7; D gene unclear. CDR3 length equals 14 residues. V lost 0 bases and J 1 base, leaving 8 bases between the germline ends. Germline CDR1 and CDR2: SGHRS and YFSETQ. In DNA, the CDR3 is TGCGCCAGCAGCTTGGCCACCGGTTCCTACGAGCAGTACTTC. This codes for CASSLATGSYEQYF.

This clone was seen more than once but under ten times. This chain links TRBV9 with TRBJ2-5; D gene uncertain. V was trimmed by 0 bases and J by 4 bases, leaving 10 bases between them. From germline, CDR1 is SGDLS and CDR2 YYNGEE. The CDR3 loop spans 14 amino acids. The DNA for the CDR3 is TGTGCCAGCAGCGTAGGAGTCCAAGGAGAGACCCAGTACTTC. This gives the protein CASSVGVQGETQYF.

V is TRBV30 and J is TRBJ1-2; the D is unclear. Germline loops: CDR1 GTSNPN, CDR2 SVGIG (reference sequence). Trimming left V 1 base short and J 8 bases short, with 14 bases between. The CDR3 is made up of 13 amino acids. CDR3 DNA sequence: TGTGCCTGGAGTGCCCTGGGAGTAGGAGGCTACACCTTC. It translates to CAWSALGVGGYTF.

This clone was observed a few times. The gene calls are TRBV18 and TRBJ1-3; D might be TRBD1 (5 bases). V was shortened by 2 bases and J by 13 bases, with 15 bases between the two germline ends. From germline, CDR1 is KGHSH and CDR2 LQKENI. The CDR3 consists of 13 residues. The CDR3 protein is CASSPSPEGQIYF. The CDR3 DNA sequence: TGTGCCAGCTCACCAAGTCCCGAGGGGCAAATATATTTT.

CDR3 protein: CASSQEGRTSGGNGEQFF. The CDR3 coding sequence is TGCGCCAGCAGCCAAGAGGGTCGGACTAGCGGGGGCAACGGTGAGCAGTTCTTC. This chain connects TRBV4-1 to TRBJ2-1; 13 bases match TRBD2. This CDR3 has 18 residues. The germline V gene encodes CDR1 MGHRA and CDR2 YSYEKL. The V segment lost 0 bases and the J segment 9 bases; nucleotides outside the gene matches: 11.

In DNA, the CDR3 is TGTGCCAGCAGCCGTCCAGAGAACACTGAAGCTTTCTTT. Translation gives CASSRPENTEAFF. The rearrangement joins TRBV4-2 to TRBJ1-1; D remains ambiguous. Germline lookup yields CDR1 LGHNA and CDR2 YNFKEQ. The CDR3 loop spans 13 amino acids. V was trimmed by 4 bases and J by 1 base, leaving 7 bases between them.

The V gene is TRBV5-6, the J gene TRBJ2-7; D remains ambiguous. CDR3 size: 12 residues. Germline V gives CDR1 SGHDT, CDR2 YYEEEE. Trimming took 4 bases from V and 5 from J, leaving 10 bases between them. CDR3 residues: CASSLWTHEQYF. Written as DNA, the CDR3 is TGTGCCAGCAGCCTATGGACCCACGAGCAGTACTTC. The complete variable domain, with remaining parts taken from reference TRBV5-6 and TRBJ2-7, reads DAGVTQSPTHLIKTRGQQVTLRCSPKSGHDTVSWYQQALGQGPQFIFQYYEEEERQRGNFPDRFSGHQFPNYSSELNVNALLLGDSALYLCASSLWTHEQYFGPGTRLTVT.

V and J are TRBV29-1 and TRBJ1-3, with D possibly being TRBD1 (5 bases). V lost 4 bases and J 2 bases, leaving 15 bases between the germline ends. The CDR3 is 15 residues long. Germline V gene data show CDR1 as SQVTM and CDR2 as ANQGSEA. CDR3 sequence reads: CSVARGYNAGNTIYF. The DNA of the CDR3 is TGCAGCGTTGCCCGGGGGTATAATGCTGGAAACACCATATATTTT.

CDR3 sequence: CASSIGGYEQYF. The CDR3 DNA sequence: TGTGCCAGCAGCATAGGGGGCTACGAGCAGTACTTC. The rearrangement joins TRBV27 to TRBJ2-7, with D possibly TRBD1 on 6 matching bases. CDR1 MNHEY and CDR2 SMNVEV come from the germline V gene (reference sequence). V was shortened by 6 bases and J by 3 bases, with 9 bases between the two germline ends. The CDR3 totals 12 residues.